A selection of T cell receptor beta chains follows, all from one sample in a study of response to subunit inactivated influenza vaccine. TCRdb reprocessed the RT-PCR reads via MiXCR and lists one record per CDR3 protein. The sample has about 530,000 distinct CDR3 sequences; about 11% are singletons. The sequencing used PBMCs from blood, collected on the day of vaccination. These receptors were taken from a man in his fifties or sixties who received an inactivated influenza vaccine. The CDR3 runs from the conserved cysteine through the conserved F or W. Each record gives: D gene, J gene, clone size, V gene, CDR3 protein, CDR3 DNA. D genes are given only for firm matches. Expanded clones are given a class, and other clones once, few, many or no size at all.

NA,TRBJ1-5,NA,TRBV20-1,CSAKSRDANHQPQHF,TGCAGTGCCAAAAGCCGGGACGCCAACCATCAGCCCCAGCATTTT
NA,TRBJ2-1,few,TRBV29-1,CSVREGGGFTEQFF,TGCAGCGTTAGAGAGGGAGGCGGATTCACAGAGCAGTTCTTC
TRBD2,TRBJ2-1,few,TRBV27,CASSLLASGGAYEQFF,TGTGCCAGCAGTTTATTGGCTAGCGGGGGGGCATATGAGCAGTTCTTC
NA,TRBJ2-1,NA,TRBV6-6,CASAGPTYNEQFF,TGTGCCAGTGCGGGGCCGACCTACAATGAGCAGTTCTTC
NA,TRBJ2-4,many,TRBV20-1,CSASTLHGNIQYF,TGCAGTGCTAGTACCCTACATGGAAACATTCAGTACTTC
TRBD2,TRBJ2-7,NA,TRBV14,CASSHRTRTEVYEQYF,TGTGCCAGCAGCCACCGGACTAGAACTGAGGTCTACGAGCAGTACTTC
NA,TRBJ1-5,few,TRBV12-3/TRBV12-4,CASSRSRANNQPQHF,TGTGCCAGCAGCCGTTCTCGGGCCAACAATCAGCCCCAGCATTTT
NA,TRBJ2-3,NA,TRBV5-1,CASSPYGVRADTQYF,TGCGCCAGCAGCCCGTACGGGGTTAGGGCAGATACGCAGTATTTT
NA,TRBJ1-2,NA,TRBV28,CASSLSTGGYTF,TGTGCCAGCAGTTTATCCACAGGCGGCTACACCTTC
NA,TRBJ2-4,many,TRBV15,CATSGGTLEGNIQYF,TGTGCCACCAGCGGAGGGACACTCGAAGGGAACATTCAGTACTTC
NA,TRBJ1-1,many,TRBV2,CASRRQAVNTEAFF,TGTGCCAGCAGGCGGCAGGCCGTGAACACTGAAGCTTTCTTT
NA,TRBJ2-1,few,TRBV28,CASTKGGGVNEQFF,TGTGCCAGCACCAAAGGAGGAGGGGTAAATGAGCAGTTCTTC
TRBD2,TRBJ2-7,few,TRBV27,CASSLWGGDPYEQYF,TGTGCCAGCAGTTTATGGGGGGGGGATCCCTACGAGCAGTACTTC
NA,TRBJ2-3,NA,TRBV15,CATSAGVVDTQYF,TGTGCCACCAGCGCCGGAGTTGTCGATACGCAGTATTTT
NA,TRBJ2-5,few,TRBV6-6,CAIRDPQETQYF,TGTGCCATTCGGGACCCTCAAGAGACCCAGTACTTC
NA,TRBJ2-1,many,TRBV12-3/TRBV12-4,CASSFSQTVEQFF,TGTGCCAGCAGTTTTAGTCAGACAGTAGAGCAGTTCTTC
NA,TRBJ1-3,few,TRBV10-3,CAPYGGPRSGNTIYF,TGTGCCCCCTATGGGGGACCGCGCTCTGGAAACACCATATATTTT
TRBD2,TRBJ2-1,few,TRBV5-1,CASTEAGSSYNEQFF,TGCGCCAGCACAGAAGCGGGGAGCTCCTACAATGAGCAGTTCTTC
NA,TRBJ2-2,few,TRBV18,CASSPQWENTGELFF,TGTGCCAGCTCACCACAGTGGGAGAACACCGGGGAGCTGTTTTTT
TRBD1,TRBJ2-5,few,TRBV7-2,CASSYNRGPQETQYF,TGTGCCAGCAGCTACAACAGGGGGCCCCAAGAGACCCAGTACTTC
TRBD2,TRBJ2-1,many,TRBV12-3/TRBV12-4,CASSLVGGVKMSNEQFF,TGTGCCAGCAGCTTGGTGGGGGGGGTAAAGATGAGCAATGAGCAGTTCTTC
NA,TRBJ2-7,many,TRBV5-8,CASSWGGYEQYF,TGTGCCAGCAGCTGGGGCGGTTACGAGCAGTACTTC
NA,TRBJ2-3,many,TRBV20-1,CSARDPRGGTDTQYF,TGCAGTGCTAGAGATCCGAGGGGCGGCACAGATACGCAGTATTTT
TRBD1,TRBJ2-7,NA,TRBV7-9,CASSLVWTGDSYEQYF,TGTGCCAGCAGCTTAGTTTGGACAGGGGACTCCTACGAGCAGTACTTC
NA,TRBJ2-5,few,TRBV12-3/TRBV12-4,CASSRLTQETQYF,TGTGCCAGCAGTAGGTTGACCCAAGAGACCCAGTACTTC
TRBD1,TRBJ1-1,NA,TRBV10-3,CAITEDRGEAFF,TGTGCCATCACAGAGGACAGGGGAGAAGCTTTCTTT
TRBD2,TRBJ2-7,few,TRBV3-1,CASSRPGLAGHEQYF,TGTGCCAGCAGCCGACCGGGACTAGCGGGCCACGAGCAGTACTTC
NA,TRBJ2-1,NA,TRBV20-1,CSARDWLGWNEQFF,TGCAGTGCTAGAGATTGGCTAGGGTGGAATGAGCAGTTCTTC
NA,TRBJ1-1,NA,TRBV3-1,CASSQGAGNQLNTEAFF,TGTGCCAGCAGCCAAGGTGCAGGGAACCAGTTGAACACTGAAGCTTTCTTT
NA,TRBJ2-7,few,TRBV21-1,CASSKTHQNPWQYF,TGTGCCAGCAGCAAAACCCACCAAAATCCGTGGCAGTACTTC
NA,TRBJ1-5,NA,TRBV28,CASLQGSNQPQHF,TGTGCCAGTCTTCAGGGGAGCAATCAGCCCCAGCATTTT
NA,TRBJ2-2,few,TRBV6-2/TRBV6-3,CASSRVGADTGELFF,TGTGCCAGCAGTAGAGTGGGGGCCGACACCGGGGAGCTGTTTTTT
TRBD1,TRBJ1-2,NA,TRBV6-2/TRBV6-3,CASSRLTGSHGYTF,TGTGCCAGCAGCCGACTGACAGGGAGCCATGGCTACACCTTC
NA,TRBJ2-3,NA,TRBV4-3,CASSHFIPRASTDTQYF,TGCGCCAGCAGCCATTTTATCCCCCGAGCAAGCACAGATACGCAGTATTTT
NA,TRBJ1-4,NA,TRBV12-3/TRBV12-4,CASSPTTGRNEKLFF,TGTGCCAGCAGTCCCACGACAGGAAGGAATGAAAAACTGTTTTTT
NA,TRBJ2-1,many,TRBV4-3,CASSLQGAHEQFF,TGCGCCAGCAGCCTACAGGGTGCCCATGAGCAGTTCTTC
TRBD1,TRBJ1-5,NA,TRBV19,CASSKNGQGGNQPQHF,TGTGCCAGTAGTAAGAATGGACAGGGGGGCAATCAGCCCCAGCATTTT
TRBD1,TRBJ2-7,many,TRBV3-1,CASSHTGQGNNEQYF,TGTGCCAGCAGCCATACAGGACAGGGGAACAACGAGCAGTACTTC
NA,TRBJ2-1,few,TRBV24-1,CATSALSLGSEQFF,TGTGCCACCAGTGCACTGTCTTTGGGGAGTGAGCAGTTCTTC
NA,TRBJ2-5,many,TRBV29-1,CSVEDGEVRGTQYF,TGCAGCGTTGAAGATGGGGAAGTTCGTGGGACCCAGTACTTC
TRBD2,TRBJ2-3,few,TRBV13,CASSARLAVITDTQYF,TGTGCCAGCAGCGCCCGTCTAGCGGTGATCACAGATACGCAGTATTTT